Presented here are 17 T cell receptor beta chains from one specimen sequenced in a study of OX40 agonist ivuxolimab in advanced cancers. Assay: immunoSEQ multiplex PCR; the TCRdb copy retains only in-frame clones and omits some. This repertoire shows under 50,000 clones, about 80% found once; its top ten account for about 12%. Source: CD4+ or CD8+ T cells sorted from blood, taken in a trial of the OX40 agonist ivuxolimab. These receptor sequences come from an adult with an advanced solid tumor such as melanoma, head and neck, liver or kidney cancer.

The J gene is TRBJ2-7, the V gene TRBV30; 8 bases fit TRBD1. CDR1 GTSNPN and CDR2 SVGIG come from the germline V gene (reference sequence). This CDR3 comprises 13 residues. V gave up 1 base and J gave up 4 bases; unmatched junction bases: 3. The CDR3 DNA is TGTGCCTGGAGTGGACAGGGGCGTTACGAGCAGTACTTC. It encodes CAWSGQGRYEQYF.

CDR3 sequence: CAWSRGGSGYEQFF. In nucleotides, the CDR3 is TGTGCCTGGAGTAGGGGCGGGAGCGGTTACGAGCAGTTCTTC. V and J are TRBV30 and TRBJ2-1; 7 nucleotides line up with TRBD2. V lost 2 bases and J lost 10; bases outside the gene matches: 11. The CDR3 totals 14 residues. The germline V gene has CDR1 GTSNPN and CDR2 SVGIG (reference sequence).

This chain connects TRBV27 to TRBJ1-2; D is possibly TRBD1 (5 bases). This CDR3 has 13 residues. V was cut by 3 bases and J by 5 bases, with 10 bases left in between. Germline V gives CDR1 MNHEY, CDR2 SMNVEV (reference sequence). CDR3 in amino acids: CASSFQGLYGYTF. DNA for the CDR3: TGTGCCAGCAGTTTTCAGGGATTATATGGCTACACCTTC.

V is TRBV7-9 and J is TRBJ2-1; D gene ambiguous. The CDR3 consists of 15 residues. With 5 bases removed from V and 1 base from J, the gap between germline ends came to 12 bases. Germline CDR1 and CDR2: SEHNR and FQNEAQ (reference sequence). The DNA for the CDR3 is TGTGCCAGCAGCACCCACAGAGTTTCCTACAATGAGCAGTTCTTC. This codes for CASSTHRVSYNEQFF.

The CDR3 protein is CASSPLAENTDTQYF. CDR3 sequence (DNA): TGTGCCAGCAGTCCTCTAGCGGAAAACACAGATACGCAGTATTTT. V and J are TRBV2 and TRBJ2-3; 7 nucleotides line up with TRBD2. The germline gives CDR1 SNHLY, CDR2 FYNNEI. The CDR3 is 15 residues long. With 5 bases clipped from V and 2 bases from J, the junction kept 7 bases outside the gene matches.

The chain carries TRBV2 and TRBJ2-7; possibly TRBD1 for D (5 bases). The CDR3 is 12 residues long. Germline V gene data show CDR1 as SNHLY and CDR2 as FYNNEI. V lost 7 bases and J lost 4, with 11 bases in between. CDR3 DNA sequence: TGTGCCAGCAAAGCAGGGCAATACGAGCAGTACTTC. Residues: CASKAGQYEQYF.

The chain uses TRBV5-1 and TRBJ2-2, with 12 nucleotides matching TRBD2. This CDR3 has 18 amino acids. The V and J ends lost 3 bases and 0 bases, in that order; junction bases with no gene match: 6. Germline V gene lookup returns CDR1 SGHRS and CDR2 YFSETQ. The CDR3 region has the DNA TGCGCCAGCAGCTCGGGGACTAGCGGGTCCGCGAACACCGGGGAGCTGTTTTTT. Residues: CASSSGTSGSANTGELFF.

The J gene is TRBJ2-7, the V gene TRBV7-9; a possible D gene is TRBD2 (7 bases). Trimming shortened V by 5 bases and J by 4 bases, and 15 bases separated the two germline ends. This CDR3 has 14 amino acids. Germline V lookup: CDR1 SEHNR, CDR2 FQNEAQ (reference sequence). The CDR3 loop is CASSARGGVYEQYF. In nucleotides, the CDR3 is TGTGCCAGCAGCGCCCGAGGGGGGGTATACGAGCAGTACTTC.

The rearrangement uses TRBV27 and TRBJ2-1, with 8 bases aligning to TRBD2. V lost 2 bases to trimming and J lost 5 bases; unmatched junction nucleotides: 5. The CDR3 is 15 amino acids. CDR1 and CDR2 (germline): MNHEY, SMNVEV (reference sequence). CDR3 in DNA: TGTGCCAGCAGTTTACGACTAGCGTTGAACAATGAGCAGTTCTTC. Translated: CASSLRLALNNEQFF.

The chain uses TRBV21-1 and TRBJ2-3; the table's D call, TRBD2, has no DNA check behind it. TRBV21-1 is given as a pseudogene. The CDR3 sequence is 16 residues long. The DNA for the CDR3 is TGTGCCAGCAGCAAAGTAGGCGCGGGAGGGGGAGATACGCAGTATTTT. Protein product: CASSKVGAGGGDTQYF.

This sequence joins TRBV9 and TRBJ1-1; D unclear. V gave up 3 bases and J gave up 2 bases, with 20 bases separating them. The CDR3 sequence is 17 residues long. Looked up from germline, CDR1 is SGDLS and CDR2 is YYNGEE. This chain's CDR3 is CASSARWGGGINTEAFF. In DNA form, the CDR3 reads TGTGCCAGCAGCGCGAGGTGGGGTGGCGGTATCAACACTGAAGCTTTCTTT. The full variable domain, completed using reference TRBV9 and TRBJ1-1, is DSGVTQTPKHLITATGQRVTLRCSPRSGDLSVYWYQQSLDQGLQFLIQYYNGEERAKGNILERFSAQQFPDLHSELNLSSLELGDSALYFCASSARWGGGINTEAFFGQGTRLTVV.

The rearrangement uses TRBV7-2 and TRBJ2-1; 8 nucleotides align to TRBD2. Per germline, CDR1 SGHTA and CDR2 FQGNSA. The CDR3 loop spans 14 amino acids. The junction had 1 base not matched to a gene; V was cut back by 3 bases and J by 3 bases. CDR3 loop: CASSLAGGYNEQFF. The DNA for the CDR3 is TGTGCCAGCAGCTTGGCGGGAGGCTACAATGAGCAGTTCTTC.

The rearrangement links TRBV11-3 to TRBJ2-1; 11 bases line up with TRBD1. V gave up 4 bases and J gave up 3 bases; unmatched junction bases: 2. This CDR3 is 15 amino acids long. Germline V gives CDR1 SGHNT, CDR2 YENEEA. The DNA for the CDR3 is TGTGCCAGCAGCTCGGGACAGGGGGTCTACAATGAGCAGTTCTTC. This encodes CASSSGQGVYNEQFF.

This clone has only a few counts. This chain links TRBV6-1 with TRBJ1-1; D ambiguous. There are 14 residues in the CDR3. Germline loops: CDR1 MNHNS, CDR2 SASEGT. Deletions cut 2 bases from V and 1 base from J, with 8 bases between. The CDR3 coding sequence is TGTGCCAGCAGTGAATTTATAGGGAACACTGAAGCTTTCTTT. Its translation: CASSEFIGNTEAFF.

The V and J genes are TRBV5-5 and TRBJ2-7, with a tentative D call TRBD1 (5 bases). Deletions cut 0 bases from V and 6 bases from J, with 10 bases between. The CDR3 is 13 amino acids. Germline CDR1 is SGHKS and CDR2 is YYEKEE (reference sequence). DNA of the CDR3: TGTGCCAGCAGCTTGGCCGACAGCCTCGAGCAGTACTTC. It codes for CASSLADSLEQYF. The full variable domain, with the rest looked up from reference TRBV5-5 and TRBJ2-7, is DAGVTQSPTHLIKTRGQQVTLRCSPISGHKSVSWYQQVLGQGPQFIFQYYEKEERGRGNFPDRFSARQFPNYSSELNVNALLLGDSALYLCASSLADSLEQYFGPGTRLTVT.

V and J are TRBV10-3 and TRBJ2-7; TRBD2 aligns across 13 bases. V lost 5 bases, J lost 0 bases, and 4 bases stayed unmatched. The V gene's germline CDR1 is ENHRY and CDR2 SYGVKD. CDR3 length: 16 amino acids. CDR3: CAISPGTSGVSYEQYF. The CDR3 coding sequence is TGTGCCATCAGTCCCGGGACTAGCGGGGTCTCCTACGAGCAGTACTTC.

This CDR3 reads CASGGAGSTDTQYF. CDR3 nucleotide sequence: TGTGCCAGCGGCGGAGCGGGCAGCACAGATACGCAGTATTTT. The V call is TRBV6-6, the J call TRBJ2-3; weak D call: TRBD2 (6 bases). The CDR3 covers 14 residues. V dropped 8 bases and J dropped 0 bases, with 12 bases sitting between them. Per the germline V gene, CDR1 is MNHNY and CDR2 is SVGAGI (reference sequence).